This TCR beta chain originates from a study of blood T cell repertoires in COVID-19 (dated by TCRdb to 2019 to 2021). In the study overall: The collaborator samples originated in the United States, Italy and Spain and spanned the acute and convalescent phases of COVID-19. The dataset comprised deeply sampled blood TCRbeta repertoires from subjects exposed to, actively infected with, or recovered from COVID-19. HLA class I and class II types, where available, came from metadata supplied by the sample provider rather than from assay-based typing. The prospective study material was composed of cDNA or gDNA derived from T cells, B-cell-depleted T cells, or PBMCs. The repertoires were made available in a free public database intended to serve as a resource for research on the immune response to SARS-CoV-2. A de-identified subject ID, COVID-19 status, age in years and sex were almost always included in the sample metadata. Samples were obtained from the ongoing ImmuneRACE study (first 160 participants) and from some 1,200 subjects provided by 6 global collaborators.

From the germline V gene, CDR1 is SGHRS and CDR2 is YFSETQ. Trimming costs V 0 bases and J 0 bases, and their ends lie 6 bases apart. The CDR3 covers 14 residues, taking in both the cysteine and the phenylalanine. The only DNA kept is the CDR3, 42 bases in frame from the first base. Overall study results and their limits: Clinical and demographic metadata were provided uncurated, with the amount varying by source and participant.

On this clone: What this receptor recognizes is not known. The sample holds no much larger clone one base away, and base qualities are not on file.

Whole blood was collected in K2EDTA tubes by collaborating institutions according to the institutions' own protocols. Collaborator samples were shipped for TCRbeta analysis as frozen whole blood, isolated PBMCs, or DNA extracted from either sample type. The immunoSEQ Assay, a bias-controlled multiplex PCR, was used to amplify TCRbeta CDR3 regions from genomic DNA. As for the authors' bioinformatics: The number of nucleated cells in each sample was estimated by amplification of reference gene primers within the assay. To quantify the absolute abundance of each unique TCRbeta CDR3 rearrangement, sequence reads were collapsed and filtered. Productive Simpson clonality was computed per sample as the square root of Simpson's diversity index over productive rearrangements. TCRdb re-hosts the immuneACCESS table, in-frame sequences only. Its copies lack some clones; in the studies checked, an unresolved V gene accounts for under half of them, and the cause for the rest is not known. V and J calls and clone size are as listed in that table; D and trimming were resolved from the DNA. The sample includes approximately 84,000 clones, with over 65% observed a single time. Roughly an eighth of the sample comes from the top ten.

The specimen sequenced was peripheral blood. The chain uses TRBV5-1 and TRBJ2-5; no D gene is confidently identified. The TCR originated in a human donor in a cohort sampled during active COVID-19. The CDR3 region has the sequence CASSLVLNQETQYF. The DNA sequence reads TGCGCCAGCAGCTTGGTATTAAACCAAGAGACCCAGTACTTC.